This is a list of T cell receptor beta chains from one sample in a study of CD8+ T cells in alopecia areata. Generated by immunoSEQ multiplex PCR, the TCRdb table keeps only in-frame clones and is missing some. The sample shows 50,000 to 65,000 clones, about 43% of them seen only once. The specimen comprised CD8+ T cells sorted from blood, sampled around week 36, from a patient treated with tofacitinib. The receptors shown here come from a human donor with alopecia areata. Each CDR3 is given without its conserved first and last residue. D genes are given only for firm matches.

TRBJ2-7,TRBV6-5,.,ASMRGSYEQY
TRBJ2-7,TRBV4-2,TRBD2,ASSQSRGGVREQY
TRBJ2-3,TRBV29-1,.,SVEFTSTDTQY
TRBJ2-5,TRBV6-5,TRBD2,ASSYEGLGSQETQY
TRBJ1-2,TRBV7-9,.,ASSSGIYGYT
TRBJ2-4,TRBV5-6,.,ASSLAGGNIQY
TRBJ2-7,TRBV5-6,TRBD1,ASSFGTGVREQY
TRBJ1-5,TRBV30,TRBD1,AWSPTGSQPQH
TRBJ2-5,TRBV2,.,ASSDVETQY
TRBJ2-3,TRBV7-9,TRBD2,ASRKGEGFPDTQY
TRBJ2-7,TRBV7-2,.,ASSPRHHEQY
TRBJ1-2,TRBV30,.,AYQSRDMNYGYT
TRBJ1-4,TRBV7-9,.,ASSPPDTTNEKLF
TRBJ2-3,TRBV4-2,.,ASSQGGDTQY
TRBJ1-4,TRBV7-8,.,ASSFGDGLENEKLF
TRBJ2-1,TRBV9,.,ASGAAAYNEQF
TRBJ1-1,TRBV7-9,.,ASIQPGVEAF
TRBJ2-5,TRBV28,.,ASSQGYQETQY
TRBJ2-5,TRBV4-2,.,ASSPGQRIVVETQY
TRBJ2-7,TRBV7-9,TRBD1,ASSLTGGADEQY
TRBJ2-3,TRBV10-3,.,AISVETNDGGTDTQY
TRBJ2-1,TRBV7-2,TRBD2,ASSLGLAGV